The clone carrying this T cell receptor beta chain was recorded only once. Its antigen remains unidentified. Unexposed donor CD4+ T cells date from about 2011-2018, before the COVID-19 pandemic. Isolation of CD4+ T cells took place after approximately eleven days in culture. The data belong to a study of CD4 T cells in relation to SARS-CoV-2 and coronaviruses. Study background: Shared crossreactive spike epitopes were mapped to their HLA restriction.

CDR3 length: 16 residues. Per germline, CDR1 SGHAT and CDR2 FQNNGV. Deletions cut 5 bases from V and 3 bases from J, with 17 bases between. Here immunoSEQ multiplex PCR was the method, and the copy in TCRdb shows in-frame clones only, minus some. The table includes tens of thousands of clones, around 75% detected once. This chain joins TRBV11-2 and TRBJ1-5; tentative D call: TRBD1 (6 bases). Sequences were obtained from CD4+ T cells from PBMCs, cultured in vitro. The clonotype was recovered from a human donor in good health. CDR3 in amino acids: CASSPSGQGNNQPQHF. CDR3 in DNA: TGTGCCAGCAGCCCCTCGGGGCAGGGGAACAATCAGCCCCAGCATTTT. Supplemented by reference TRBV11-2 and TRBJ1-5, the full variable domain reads EAGVAQSPRYKIIEKRQSVAFWCNPISGHATLYWYQQILGQGPKLLIQFQNNGVVDDSQLPKDRFSAERLKGVDSTLKIQPAKLEDSAVYLCASSPSGQGNNQPQHFGDGTRLSIL.